This passage covers 25 T cell receptor beta chains from one sample sequenced in a study of T cell responses to AZD1222 COVID-19 vaccine (dated by TCRdb to about 2021). Per the publication, the time point label means: baseline before first vaccination. The method was the immunoSEQ multiplex PCR assay. The table was pulled from immuneACCESS by TCRdb, which kept in-frame rearrangements only. Such tables lose some clones; where checked, under half of the loss comes from unresolved V genes, and the rest has no known cause. The sample data list 150,000 to 200,000 clones, and 85% to 95% of these were observed just once. The ten largest clones take up 0.7% to 0.9% of the sample. Sequenced here: peripheral blood, sampled on day 0 of AZD1222 vaccination. The receptors stem from an adult in good health.

The rearrangement uses TRBV5-1 and TRBJ1-6; tentatively, D is TRBD1 (6 bases). The CDR3 is 14 residues long. V gave up 0 bases and J gave up 9 bases, with 10 bases separating them. The germline CDR1 and CDR2 sequences are SGHRS and YFSETQ. CDR3 residues: CASSLGQDISPLHF. In DNA form, the CDR3 reads TGCGCCAGCAGCTTGGGACAGGACATTTCACCCCTCCACTTT.

The chain joins TRBV5-4 to TRBJ1-1; 8 bases agree with TRBD1. Germline CDR1 is SGHNT and CDR2 is YYREEE (reference sequence). CDR3 length equals 14 residues. V was clipped by 4 bases and J by 5 bases; unmatched bases: 7. The CDR3 loop reads CASSPRTGRTEAFF. The CDR3 DNA reads TGTGCCAGCAGCCCTCGGACAGGGCGGACTGAAGCTTTCTTT. Full variable domain (missing parts from reference TRBV5-4 and TRBJ1-1): ETGVTQSPTHLIKTRGQQVTLRCSSQSGHNTVSWYQQALGQGPQFIFQYYREEENGRGNFPPRFSGLQFPNYSSELNVNALELDDSALYLCASSPRTGRTEAFFGQGTRLTVV.

The chain employs TRBV30 and TRBJ1-3; the D is unclear. The CDR3 extends over 14 amino acids. V lost 8 bases, J lost 4 bases, and 18 bases lay in between. Looked up from germline, CDR1 is GTSNPN and CDR2 is SVGIG (reference sequence). The CDR3 DNA is TGTGCCAGCAGCCCTGAATCGGGGGGAAACACCATATATTTT. This translates into CASSPESGGNTIYF.

The chain combines TRBV7-9 with TRBJ1-2, with a possible D match to TRBD1 (5 bases). The CDR3 loop spans 13 amino acids. CDR1 SEHNR and CDR2 FQNEAQ come from the germline V gene (reference sequence). V was trimmed by 8 bases and J by 7 bases, leaving 17 bases between them. In nucleotides, the CDR3 is TGTGCCAGCGGCCTCGACGAAGGGGTTGGCTACACCTTC. It specifies CASGLDEGVGYTF.

Ten or more counts support this clone. V usage is TRBV2 and J usage is TRBJ2-2; D possibly corresponds to TRBD2 (5 bases). In germline, CDR1 is SNHLY, CDR2 FYNNEI. The CDR3 has 18 residues. Trimming stripped 3 bases from V and 0 bases from J, with 17 bases between. The CDR3 loop reads CASSEVVWETANTGELFF. Here the CDR3 DNA reads TGTGCCAGCAGTGAGGTAGTATGGGAGACGGCGAACACCGGGGAGCTGTTTTTT.

The J gene is TRBJ1-1, the V gene TRBV19, with 10 bases aligning to TRBD1. Per the germline V gene, CDR1 is LNHDA and CDR2 is SQIVND (reference sequence). J lost 7 bases, V lost 3 bases, and 14 bases had no gene match. This CDR3 has 17 amino acids. CDR3 sequence: CASSISGTGAPTYEAFF. CDR3 DNA sequence: TGTGCCAGTAGTATTTCCGGGACAGGGGCTCCCACCTATGAAGCTTTCTTT.

The chain uses TRBV11-2 and TRBJ2-7, with 12 bases identical to TRBD2. Trimming at V came to 2 bases and at J to 7 bases, leaving 6 bases not matched to a gene. CDR1 SGHAT and CDR2 FQNNGV come from the germline V gene. This CDR3 region has 15 residues. The CDR3 region is CASSLLAGGREEQYF. The CDR3 DNA is TGTGCCAGCAGCTTACTAGCGGGGGGGCGGGAAGAGCAGTACTTC.

This clone appeared once. The gene calls are TRBV15 and TRBJ2-5; D call uncertain. CDR1 and CDR2 from the germline V gene are LNHNV and YYDKDF (reference sequence). The CDR3 loop spans 8 amino acids. V lost 7 bases and J 14 bases, leaving 8 bases between the germline ends. CDR3 nucleotide sequence: TGTGCCACCACCGGCTTCTACTTC. This encodes CATTGFYF.

This chain connects TRBV6-5 to TRBJ1-1; weak D call: TRBD1 (6 bases). The germline V gene has CDR1 MNHEY and CDR2 SVGAGI. Trimming cost V 7 bases and J 0 bases, with 9 bases left between them. The CDR3 contains 13 residues. The CDR3 DNA sequence: TGTGCCAGCAATGGACAGCTGAACACTGAAGCTTTCTTT. Its protein product is CASNGQLNTEAFF.

The chain recombines TRBV5-8 with TRBJ1-1, with D perhaps matching TRBD1 (6 bases). Trimming left V 4 bases short and J 8 bases short, with 12 bases between. CDR1 and CDR2 from the germline V gene are SGHTS and YDEGEE. This CDR3 contains 12 residues. The CDR3 spells CASSIAGTEAFF. The CDR3 DNA sequence: TGTGCCAGCAGCATCGCCGGGACAGAAGCTTTCTTT.

The CDR3 loop is CASSSSDVASGYTF. The CDR3, as DNA: TGTGCCAGCAGCTCTTCGGACGTAGCATCTGGCTACACCTTC. The chain recombines TRBV7-2 with TRBJ1-2, with D hard to call. Trimming took 4 bases from V and 7 from J, leaving 16 bases between them. The CDR3 is 14 residues long. Germline V gives CDR1 SGHTA, CDR2 FQGNSA. Complete variable domain (other parts from reference TRBV7-2 and TRBJ1-2): GAGVSQSPSNKVTEKGKDVELRCDPISGHTALYWYRQSLGQGLEFLIYFQGNSAPDKSGLPSDRFSAERTGGSVSTLTIQRTQQEDSAVYLCASSSSDVASGYTFGSGTRLTVV.

This chain connects TRBV5-1 to TRBJ1-6, with TRBD1 matching over 10 bases. After removal of 3 bases from V and 8 bases from J, the junction contained 5 bases not matched to a gene. This CDR3 spans 15 amino acids. Germline lookup yields CDR1 SGHRS and CDR2 YFSETQ. The CDR3: CASSSTGGKDSPLHF. The CDR3, as DNA: TGCGCCAGCAGCTCGACAGGGGGCAAGGATTCACCCCTCCACTTT.

V is TRBV12-3 or TRBV12-4 and J is TRBJ1-1; D is unclear. The V end lost 2 bases, the J end lost 1 base, and 5 bases lay between the germline ends. The CDR3 totals 13 residues. The CDR3: CASSLYGNTEAFF. DNA for the CDR3: TGTGCCAGCAGTTTATACGGGAACACTGAAGCTTTCTTT.

The gene calls are TRBV18 and TRBJ2-6; D unresolved. The V and J ends lost 2 bases and 0 bases respectively, with 5 bases between them. This CDR3 has 15 amino acids. The germline gives CDR1 KGHSH, CDR2 LQKENI. As DNA, the CDR3 is TGTGCCAGCTCACCATTAGACTCTGGGGCCAACGTCCTGACTTTC. Translation gives CASSPLDSGANVLTF.

This clone was detected only once. The V call is TRBV28, the J call TRBJ1-2, with no clear D. CDR3 length equals 13 residues. The V and J ends lost 3 bases and 4 bases respectively, with 9 bases between them. CDR1 is MDHEN and CDR2 is SYDVKM in the germline V gene. The chain's CDR3 is CASSFQASYGYTF. For the CDR3, the DNA is TGTGCCAGCAGTTTCCAGGCTAGCTATGGCTACACCTTC.

This chain joins TRBV9 and TRBJ1-1; a weak D match, TRBD1 (5 bases). The V end was cut by 0 bases, the J end by 1 base, with 10 bases between. The CDR3 covers 15 residues. The germline CDR1 and CDR2 sequences are SGDLS and YYNGEE. The CDR3 spells CASSVAGTENTEAFF. The DNA for the CDR3 is TGTGCCAGCAGCGTAGCGGGGACGGAGAACACTGAAGCTTTCTTT.

This chain joins TRBV11-3 and TRBJ1-2; the D gene is possibly TRBD1 (6 bases). V gave up 5 bases and J gave up 6 bases, with 16 bases separating them. There are 14 residues in the CDR3. The germline V gene encodes CDR1 SGHNT and CDR2 YENEEA. The CDR3 loop is CASSHPVQGDGYTF. The CDR3 nucleotides are TGTGCCAGCAGCCACCCGGTACAGGGTGATGGCTACACCTTC.

This chain links TRBV7-2 with TRBJ2-5; 11 nucleotides align to TRBD2. The length of the CDR3 is 14 residues. In germline, CDR1 is SGHTA, CDR2 FQGNSA. V lost 1 base to trimming and J lost 5 bases; unmatched junction nucleotides: 0. The CDR3 DNA sequence: TGTGCCAGCAGCTTAGGACTAGCGGGGGAGACCCAGTACTTC. Protein: CASSLGLAGETQYF. Based on the CDR3 plus reference TRBV7-2 and TRBJ2-5, the full variable domain is GAGVSQSPSNKVTEKGKDVELRCDPISGHTALYWYRQSLGQGLEFLIYFQGNSAPDKSGLPSDRFSAERTGGSVSTLTIQRTQQEDSAVYLCASSLGLAGETQYFGPGTRLLVL.

The CDR3 DNA follows: TGTGCCAGCAGTGTAAAGAGGAACACTGAAGCTTTCTTT. Amino acids: CASSVKRNTEAFF. The J gene is TRBJ1-1, the V gene TRBV2; D ambiguous. V was pared by 4 bases and J by 1 base, with 7 bases between. The CDR3 extends over 13 amino acids. Germline CDR1 reads SNHLY; CDR2 reads FYNNEI. The full variable domain, rest sourced from reference TRBV2 and TRBJ1-1, is EPEVTQTPSHQVTQMGQEVILRCVPISNHLYFYWYRQILGQKVEFLVSFYNNEISEKSEIFDDQFSVERPDGSNFTLKIRSTKLEDSAMYFCASSVKRNTEAFFGQGTRLTVV.

V gene TRBV7-9 combines with J gene TRBJ1-2; D is unresolved. Germline V gene data show CDR1 as SEHNR and CDR2 as FQNEAQ (reference sequence). With 2 bases removed from V and 6 bases from J, the gap between germline ends came to 16 bases. CDR3 length: 15 amino acids. The CDR3 loop reads CASSLTGQPQNGYTF. The CDR3 coding sequence is TGTGCCAGCAGCTTAACCGGGCAGCCTCAGAATGGCTACACCTTC.

The V gene is TRBV11-2, the J gene TRBJ2-5, with TRBD2 identical over 11 bases. V trimming: 3 bases; J trimming: 1 base; junction bases outside the gene matches: 4. CDR3 length: 16 residues. In germline, CDR1 is SGHAT, CDR2 FQNNGV. CDR3 sequence: CASSFLLAGGQETQYF. CDR3 coding DNA: TGTGCCAGCAGCTTCCTTCTAGCGGGGGGCCAAGAGACCCAGTACTTC.

The chain has TRBV30 and TRBJ1-6; no definite D call. The CDR3 has 13 amino acids. Deletions cut 3 bases from V and 3 bases from J, with 6 bases between. The germline V gene encodes CDR1 GTSNPN and CDR2 SVGIG (reference sequence). The CDR3 loop is CAWRRVYNSPLHF. Here the CDR3 DNA reads TGTGCCTGGAGGCGGGTCTATAATTCACCCCTCCACTTT.

The chain links TRBV3-1 (or the pseudogene TRBV3-2) to TRBJ2-1; no clear D. The CDR3 length is 12 residues. Germline V gives CDR1 LGHDT, CDR2 YNNKEL (reference sequence). Trimming removed 8 bases from V and 12 bases from J, with 17 bases in between. The DNA of the CDR3 is TGTGCCAGCTCAAAGAGGCGGTCGAGGCAGTTCTTC. Encoded protein: CASSKRRSRQFF.

The rearrangement joins TRBV3-1 (or the pseudogene TRBV3-2) to TRBJ2-5, with D possibly matching TRBD2 (6 bases). The V end lost 4 bases, the J end lost 5 bases, and 14 bases lay between the germline ends. The germline V gene encodes CDR1 LGHDT and CDR2 YNNKEL (reference sequence). The CDR3 has 14 amino acids. CDR3 protein: CASSRGLGLETQYF. CDR3 bases: TGTGCCAGCAGCCGGGGACTCGGCCTTGAGACCCAGTACTTC.

V usage is TRBV6-5 and J usage is TRBJ1-6; the D is unclear. The CDR3 spans 16 residues. V was shortened by 1 base and J by 7 bases, with 14 bases between the two germline ends. Germline CDR1 MNHEY, CDR2 SVGAGI. DNA for the CDR3: TGTGCCAGCAGTTACTTTTTAGTTGGGAGGAATTCACCCCTCCACTTT. Its translation: CASSYFLVGRNSPLHF.